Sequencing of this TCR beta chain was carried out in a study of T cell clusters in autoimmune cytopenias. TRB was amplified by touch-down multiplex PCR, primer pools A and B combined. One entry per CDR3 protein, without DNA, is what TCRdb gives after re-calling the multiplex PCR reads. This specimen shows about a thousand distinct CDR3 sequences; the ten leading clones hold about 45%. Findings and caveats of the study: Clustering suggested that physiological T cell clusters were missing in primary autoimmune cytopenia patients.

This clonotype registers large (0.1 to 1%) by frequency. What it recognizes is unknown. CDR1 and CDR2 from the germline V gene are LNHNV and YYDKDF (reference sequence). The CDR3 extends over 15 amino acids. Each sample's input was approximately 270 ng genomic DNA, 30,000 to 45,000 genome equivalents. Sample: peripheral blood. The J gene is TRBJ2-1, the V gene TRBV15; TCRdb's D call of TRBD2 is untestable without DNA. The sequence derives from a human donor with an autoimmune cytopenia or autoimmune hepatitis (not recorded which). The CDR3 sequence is CATTGGLAVYNEQFF.